Listed here are 14 T cell receptor beta chains from one sample, sequenced in a study of blood T cell repertoires in COVID-19. Method: immunoSEQ multiplex PCR; TCRdb's copy keeps in-frame clones and lacks some. The sample has some 190,000 clones, roughly 81% seen once. Input material: peripheral blood. These receptors came from a woman aged 80 or older with acute or convalescent COVID-19.

The genes are TRBV6-5 and TRBJ2-7; TRBD2 matches 11 bases. Germline V gene data show CDR1 as MNHEY and CDR2 as SVGAGI. This CDR3 has 15 residues. V shed 6 bases and J 5 bases; nucleotides not matched to a gene: 9. The CDR3 region has the DNA TGTGCCAGCAGGGGTGTAGCGGGAGGGCTCCACGAGCAGTACTTC. Protein: CASRGVAGGLHEQYF.

The V gene is TRBV3-1 (or the pseudogene TRBV3-2), the J gene TRBJ2-1; 7 nucleotides line up with TRBD2. CDR3 length: 15 amino acids. V gave up 2 bases and J gave up 5 bases; unmatched junction bases: 6. Germline assignment: CDR1 LGHDT and CDR2 YNNKEL (reference sequence). CDR3 DNA sequence: TGTGCCAGCAGCCAAAGGGGACTAACTCACAATGAGCAGTTCTTC. This codes for CASSQRGLTHNEQFF.

V gene TRBV7-9 combines with J gene TRBJ2-1, with TRBD1 matching 9 bases. V shed 4 bases and J 8 bases; nucleotides not matched to a gene: 9. Looked up from germline, CDR1 is SEHNR and CDR2 is FQNEAQ (reference sequence). The CDR3 loop spans 15 amino acids. The CDR3 DNA reads as TGTGCCAGCAGCTCGGACAGGGGAACTGGGGATGAGCAGTTCTTC. Translated: CASSSDRGTGDEQFF. The variable domain in full, completed from reference TRBV7-9 and TRBJ2-1, reads DTGVSQNPRHKITKRGQNVTFRCDPISEHNRLYWYRQTLGQGPEFLTYFQNEAQLEKSRLLSDRFSAERPKGSFSTLEIQRTEQGDSAMYLCASSSDRGTGDEQFFGPGTRLTVL.

This clone occurred a few times. The chain carries TRBV6-5 and TRBJ2-7; 8 positions agree with TRBD2. The CDR3 loop spans 14 amino acids. Germline-derived CDR1 and CDR2 are MNHEY and SVGAGI. V lost 5 bases and J lost 5; bases outside the gene matches: 8. The CDR3 here is CASSHDTREDEQYF. CDR3 nucleotides: TGTGCCAGCAGTCATGACACGCGGGAGGACGAGCAGTACTTC.

There are a few counts of this clone. The rearrangement links TRBV6-2 or TRBV6-3 to TRBJ1-5; the match to TRBD1 covers 9 bases. Trimming took 6 bases from V and 9 from J; bases not matched to a gene: 12. This CDR3 is 15 amino acids long. Germline loops: CDR1 MNHEY, CDR2 SVGEGT. The CDR3 region is CASSPRGQGERPQHF. The DNA of the CDR3 is TGTGCCAGCAGCCCAAGGGGACAGGGCGAGAGGCCCCAGCATTTT.

The V call is TRBV10-2, the J call TRBJ2-7; D not certain. Trimming left V 8 bases short and J 2 bases short, with 7 bases between. CDR3 length equals 11 residues. Germline assignment: CDR1 WSHSY and CDR2 SAAADI. CDR3 bases: TGCGCCAGCGCGGCGGCCTACGAGCAGTACTTC. Its protein is CASAAAYEQYF.

V gene TRBV2 combines with J gene TRBJ2-1; 8 nucleotides align to TRBD2. Germline values: CDR1 SNHLY, CDR2 FYNNEI. The CDR3 has 16 amino acids. With 1 base clipped from V and 2 bases from J, the junction kept 4 bases outside the gene matches. Here the CDR3 reads CASSEDPAGAYNEQFF. Here the CDR3 DNA reads TGTGCCAGCAGTGAAGATCCAGCGGGGGCCTACAATGAGCAGTTCTTC.

J is TRBJ2-3 and V is TRBV11-2; TRBD2 matches 11 bases. Germline V gene lookup returns CDR1 SGHAT and CDR2 FQNNGV. Losses at the gene ends were 5 bases for V and 4 bases for J; bases not matched to a gene: 2. The CDR3 spans 14 residues. The CDR3 DNA follows: TGTGCCAGCAGCGAACTAGCGGGAGCAGATACGCAGTATTTT. Protein sequence: CASSELAGADTQYF.

The chain links TRBV5-1 to TRBJ1-6; D is uncertain. Germline assignment: CDR1 SGHRS and CDR2 YFSETQ. This CDR3 contains 16 residues. The V and J ends lost 1 base and 0 bases respectively, with 8 bases between them. This CDR3 is CASSLTGSSYNSPLHF. For the CDR3, the DNA is TGCGCCAGCAGCTTGACGGGGAGCTCCTATAATTCACCCCTCCACTTT.

The rearrangement uses TRBV6-1 and TRBJ2-5; the D gene is possibly TRBD2 (5 bases). Germline V gene lookup returns CDR1 MNHNS and CDR2 SASEGT. V lost 2 bases, J lost 6 bases, and 16 bases lay in between. This CDR3 is 15 amino acids long. DNA of the CDR3: TGTGCCAGCAGTGAATCCGGGAACAGTGCGCAGACCCAGTACTTC. It specifies CASSESGNSAQTQYF.

V is TRBV13 and J is TRBJ1-2; D unclear. CDR1 and CDR2 (germline): PRHDT, FYEKMQ (reference sequence). This CDR3 region has 13 residues. V lost 0 bases, J lost 5 bases, and 7 bases lay in between. The CDR3 loop reads CASSLGREYGYTF. The DNA for the CDR3 is TGTGCCAGCAGCTTAGGGCGTGAATATGGCTACACCTTC.

The rearrangement links TRBV27 to TRBJ1-1; D ambiguous. The V gene lost 8 bases and the J gene lost 1 base, with 20 bases spanning the gap. The CDR3 totals 16 residues. Germline CDR1 MNHEY, CDR2 SMNVEV (reference sequence). CDR3 in amino acids: CASLYWSLEGNTEAFF. In DNA form, the CDR3 reads TGTGCCAGCTTGTATTGGAGTTTAGAGGGGAACACTGAAGCTTTCTTT.

V is TRBV10-3 and J is TRBJ1-2; unclear D gene. Germline-derived CDR1 and CDR2 are ENHRY and SYGVKD. This CDR3 comprises 13 residues. Trimming left V 3 bases short and J 0 bases short, with 5 bases between. The CDR3 sequence: CAISETANYGYTF. The CDR3, as DNA: TGTGCCATCAGTGAAACAGCTAACTATGGCTACACCTTC.

The chain couples TRBV5-1 to TRBJ1-3; perhaps TRBD1 as D (5 bases). The length of the CDR3 is 17 residues. Germline-derived CDR1 and CDR2 are SGHRS and YFSETQ. Trimming removed 0 bases at V and 0 bases at J, with 13 bases between. CDR3 coding DNA: TGCGCCAGCAGCTTGGTTGGCAGGGCGGACTCTGGAAACACCATATATTTT. The encoded protein is CASSLVGRADSGNTIYF. The variable domain in full, completed from reference TRBV5-1 and TRBJ1-3, reads KAGVTQTPRYLIKTRGQQVTLSCSPISGHRSVSWYQQTPGQGLQFLFEYFSETQRNKGNFPGRFSGRQFSNSRSEMNVSTLELGDSALYLCASSLVGRADSGNTIYFGEGSWLTVV.